Sequencing of this TCR beta chain was carried out in a study of OX40 agonist ivuxolimab in advanced cancers. Study overall: The study enrolled dose-escalation patients with hepatocellular carcinoma, melanoma, renal cell or head and neck cancer.

V was pared by 3 bases and J by 5 bases, with 7 bases of the junction left unmatched. The germline V gene encodes CDR1 SGHDN and CDR2 FVKESK. The CDR3 totals 15 residues. The table came from immunoSEQ multiplex PCR; TCRdb's copy has only in-frame clones and leaves some out. The sample has some 45,000 clones, under 95% seen once; the top ten hold under 20%. Comment on this clone: The target antigen is unknown.

Study observations and caveats: The mean number of expanded clones was higher in CD8+ T cells than in CD4+. Partial responders dosed at 0.1-3.0 mg/kg displayed clonal expansion ranking among the lowest.

The source was CD4+ or CD8+ T cells sorted from blood, collected in a trial of the OX40 agonist ivuxolimab. The V call is TRBV14, the J call TRBJ2-5; 9 positions agree with TRBD2. This TCR was sampled from an adult with an advanced solid tumor such as melanoma, head and neck, liver or kidney cancer. This CDR3 reads CASSHLAGVRETQYF. The CDR3 DNA sequence: TGTGCCAGCAGCCACTTAGCGGGAGTCCGTGAGACCCAGTACTTC.